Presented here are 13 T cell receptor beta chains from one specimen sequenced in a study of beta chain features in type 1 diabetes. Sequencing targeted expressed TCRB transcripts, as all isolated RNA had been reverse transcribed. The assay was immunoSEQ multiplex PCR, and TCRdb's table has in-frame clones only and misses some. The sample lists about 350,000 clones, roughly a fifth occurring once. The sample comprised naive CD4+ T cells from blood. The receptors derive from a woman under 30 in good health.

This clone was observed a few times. Here the CDR3 reads CASGDPFRGGAAFF. Here the CDR3 DNA reads TGTGCCAGCGGGGATCCCTTCAGGGGAGGGGCAGCTTTCTTT. The V gene is TRBV2, the J gene TRBJ1-1; maybe TRBD1 (6 bases). V dropped 8 bases and J dropped 10 bases, with 23 bases sitting between them. Germline V gives CDR1 SNHLY, CDR2 FYNNEI. The CDR3 consists of 14 residues.

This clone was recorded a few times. The CDR3 DNA sequence: TGTGCCAGCAGCACCGTCCGGGACAGGGGGCATTTTGAGCAGTTCTTC. It yields the protein CASSTVRDRGHFEQFF. The chain recombines TRBV7-2 with TRBJ2-1; TRBD1 matches at 12 bases. The CDR3 is 16 amino acids. Germline V CDR1 and CDR2: SGHTA, FQGNSA. V was pared by 5 bases and J by 9 bases, with 11 bases of the junction left unmatched.

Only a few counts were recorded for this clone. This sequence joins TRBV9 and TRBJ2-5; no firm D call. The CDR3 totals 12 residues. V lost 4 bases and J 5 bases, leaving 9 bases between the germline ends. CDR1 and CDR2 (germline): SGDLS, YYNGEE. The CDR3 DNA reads TGTGCCAGCAGCTTTCCGAGGGAGACCCAGTACTTC. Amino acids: CASSFPRETQYF.

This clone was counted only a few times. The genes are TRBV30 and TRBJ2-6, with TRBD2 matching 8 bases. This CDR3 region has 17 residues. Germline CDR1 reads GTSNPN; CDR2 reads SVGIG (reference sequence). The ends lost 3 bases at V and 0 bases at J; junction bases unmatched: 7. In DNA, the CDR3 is TGTGCCTGGAGATTAGCGGGGTACCCCTCTGGGGCCAACGTCCTGACTTTC. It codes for CAWRLAGYPSGANVLTF.

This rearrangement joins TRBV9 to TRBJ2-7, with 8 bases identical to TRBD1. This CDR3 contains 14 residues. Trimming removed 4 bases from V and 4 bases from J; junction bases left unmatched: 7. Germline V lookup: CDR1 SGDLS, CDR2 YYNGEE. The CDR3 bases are TGTGCCAGCAGCAGACAGGGGATCGGGTACGAGCAGTACTTC. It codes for CASSRQGIGYEQYF.

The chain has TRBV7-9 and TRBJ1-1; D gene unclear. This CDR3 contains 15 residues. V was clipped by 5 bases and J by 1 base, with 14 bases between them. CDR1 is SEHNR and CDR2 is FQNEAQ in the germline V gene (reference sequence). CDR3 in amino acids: CASSRGQATNTEAFF. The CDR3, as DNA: TGTGCCAGCAGCCGCGGGCAGGCAACGAACACTGAAGCTTTCTTT.

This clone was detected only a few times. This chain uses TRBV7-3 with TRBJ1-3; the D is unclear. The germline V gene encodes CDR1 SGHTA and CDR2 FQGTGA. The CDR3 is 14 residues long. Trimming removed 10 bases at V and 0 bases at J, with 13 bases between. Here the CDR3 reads CANQTERSGNTIYF. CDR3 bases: TGTGCCAATCAGACGGAGCGCTCTGGAAACACCATATATTTT.

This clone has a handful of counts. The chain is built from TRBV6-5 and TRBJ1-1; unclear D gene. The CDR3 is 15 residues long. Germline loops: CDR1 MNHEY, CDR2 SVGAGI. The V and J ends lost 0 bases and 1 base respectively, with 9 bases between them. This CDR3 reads CASSYSNRRNTEAFF. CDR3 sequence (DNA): TGTGCCAGCAGTTACTCTAACAGAAGGAACACTGAAGCTTTCTTT.

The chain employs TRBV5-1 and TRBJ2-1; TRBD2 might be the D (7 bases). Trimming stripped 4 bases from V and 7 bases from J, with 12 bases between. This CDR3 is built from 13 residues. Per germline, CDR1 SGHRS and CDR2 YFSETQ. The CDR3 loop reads CASSPGGPNEQFF. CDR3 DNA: TGCGCCAGCAGCCCCGGGGGGCCGAATGAGCAGTTCTTC.

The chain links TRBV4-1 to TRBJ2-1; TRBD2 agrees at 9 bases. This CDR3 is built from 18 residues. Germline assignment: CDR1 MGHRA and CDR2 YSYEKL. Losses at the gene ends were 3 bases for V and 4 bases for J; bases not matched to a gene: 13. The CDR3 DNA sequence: TGCGCCAGCAGCCACTCACCGGGGAGAGCGGGGGGTTACAATGAGCAGTTCTTC. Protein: CASSHSPGRAGGYNEQFF.

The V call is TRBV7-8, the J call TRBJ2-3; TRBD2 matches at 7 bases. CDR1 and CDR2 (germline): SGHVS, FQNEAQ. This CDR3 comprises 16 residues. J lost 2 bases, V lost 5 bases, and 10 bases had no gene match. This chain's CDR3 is CASSLREGLNTDTQYF. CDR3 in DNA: TGTGCCAGCAGCCTAAGGGAGGGACTAAACACAGATACGCAGTATTTT.

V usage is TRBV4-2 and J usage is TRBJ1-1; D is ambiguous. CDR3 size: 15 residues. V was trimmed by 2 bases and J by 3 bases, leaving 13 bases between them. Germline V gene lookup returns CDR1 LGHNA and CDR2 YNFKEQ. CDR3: CASSQKDGLYTEAFF. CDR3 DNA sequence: TGTGCCAGCAGCCAAAAGGACGGACTTTACACTGAAGCTTTCTTT.

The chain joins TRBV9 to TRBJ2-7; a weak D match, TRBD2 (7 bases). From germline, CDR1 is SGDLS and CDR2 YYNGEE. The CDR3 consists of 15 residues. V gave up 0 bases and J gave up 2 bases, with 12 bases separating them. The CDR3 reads CASSVEEGGTYEQYF. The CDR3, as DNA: TGTGCCAGCAGCGTAGAAGAGGGGGGGACCTACGAGCAGTACTTC.